Reported below is one T cell receptor (beta chain). Its antigen is as yet unknown. Germline CDR1 is LGHNA and CDR2 is YSLEER. Trimming took off 0 bases at V and 2 bases at J, with 17 bases between the two ends. The CDR3 has 18 residues. This sample is part of a study of cytotoxic CD8 clonotypes in ibrutinib-treated CLL. The data were produced by immunoSEQ multiplex PCR, yet TCRdb's version contains in-frame clones alone and is incomplete. The sample lists about 200,000 clones; about two thirds were seen once. Notes on the study in general: Timing of sampling differed between sustained-remission and progressing patients. There were few public clonotypes, and on treatment they contracted or stayed stable. Clonality increased at ibrutinib response and stayed stable in sustained remission. At progression, however, it fell back toward baseline.

The source of roughly 1.9 micrograms of genomic DNA for TCR beta libraries was cryopreserved PBMCs. The TCR was taken from a human donor with chronic lymphocytic leukemia. The rearrangement joins TRBV4-3 to TRBJ1-5, with D uncertain. Sequenced material: PBMCs, taken after 24 months of ibrutinib treatment. CDR3 bases: TGCGCCAGCAGCCAAGAACGTGTTTGGGGAGTTGGCAATCAGCCCCAGCATTTT. It is translated as CASSQERVWGVGNQPQHF.